The present T cell receptor (beta chain) was sequenced within a study of blood T cell repertoires in COVID-19. Sequenced by immunoSEQ multiplex PCR; TCRdb stores in-frame clones only, minus some. The sample contains 150,000 or so clones, 80% to 90% of which appear only once. This CDR3 has 17 residues. V dropped 4 bases and J dropped 4; count of bases not matched to a gene: 9. CDR1 and CDR2 (germline): MGHRA, YSYEKL. Those who participated ranged in age from about 18 to 89 years and resided in 20 to 30 US areas. Sequencing was performed on PBMCs or T cells enriched from blood (not recorded which). The receptor comes from a woman between 50 and 59 years old in a cohort exposed to, infected with or recovered from COVID-19 (not recorded which). The chain is built from TRBV4-1 and TRBJ2-1, with 11 bases matching TRBD2. CDR3 DNA sequence: TGCGCCAGCAGCCCCGATACCACTAGCGGGAGTTACAATGAGCAGTTCTTC. This encodes CASSPDTTSGSYNEQFF.